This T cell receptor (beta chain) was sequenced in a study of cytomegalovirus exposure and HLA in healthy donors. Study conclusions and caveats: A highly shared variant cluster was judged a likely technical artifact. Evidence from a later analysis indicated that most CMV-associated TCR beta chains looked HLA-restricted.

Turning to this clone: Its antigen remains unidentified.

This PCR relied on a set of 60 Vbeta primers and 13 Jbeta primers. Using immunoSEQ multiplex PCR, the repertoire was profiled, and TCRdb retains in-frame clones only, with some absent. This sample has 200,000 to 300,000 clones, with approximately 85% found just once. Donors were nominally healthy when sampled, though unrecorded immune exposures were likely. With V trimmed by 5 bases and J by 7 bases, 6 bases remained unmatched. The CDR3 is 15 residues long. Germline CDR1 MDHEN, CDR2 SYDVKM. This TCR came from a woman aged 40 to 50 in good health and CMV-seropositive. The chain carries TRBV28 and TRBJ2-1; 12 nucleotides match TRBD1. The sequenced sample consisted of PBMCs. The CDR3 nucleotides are TGTGCCAGCAGTCTTACGGGACAGGGGGCTAATGAGCAGTTCTTC. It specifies CASSLTGQGANEQFF.